What follows describes a single T cell receptor (beta chain). This record comes from a study of blood T cell repertoires in COVID-19. Looking at the study overall: Sites in the United States, Italy and Spain provided acute and convalescent COVID-19 samples. T cells, B-cell-depleted T cells, or PBMCs provided the cDNA or gDNA that served as material.

Germline values: CDR1 LNHDA, CDR2 SQIVND (reference sequence). The length of the CDR3 is 14 residues. Deletions cut 2 bases from V and 5 bases from J, with 9 bases between. Methods used by the authors: How many nucleated cells were present was estimated from reference gene primer amplification. The table came from immunoSEQ multiplex PCR; TCRdb's copy has only in-frame clones and leaves some out. V and J calls and clone size are as listed in that table; D and trimming were resolved from the DNA. The sample consists of 100,000 or so clones, 85% to 95% of them appearing once. Sequenced sample: peripheral blood. The chain uses TRBV19 and TRBJ1-4, with D possibly being TRBD1 (5 bases). The clonotype originates from a man aged 50-59 years with active COVID-19. The CDR3 protein is CASSIRQNNEKLFF. The CDR3 region has the DNA TGTGCCAGTAGTATAAGACAGAACAATGAAAAACTGTTTTTT.